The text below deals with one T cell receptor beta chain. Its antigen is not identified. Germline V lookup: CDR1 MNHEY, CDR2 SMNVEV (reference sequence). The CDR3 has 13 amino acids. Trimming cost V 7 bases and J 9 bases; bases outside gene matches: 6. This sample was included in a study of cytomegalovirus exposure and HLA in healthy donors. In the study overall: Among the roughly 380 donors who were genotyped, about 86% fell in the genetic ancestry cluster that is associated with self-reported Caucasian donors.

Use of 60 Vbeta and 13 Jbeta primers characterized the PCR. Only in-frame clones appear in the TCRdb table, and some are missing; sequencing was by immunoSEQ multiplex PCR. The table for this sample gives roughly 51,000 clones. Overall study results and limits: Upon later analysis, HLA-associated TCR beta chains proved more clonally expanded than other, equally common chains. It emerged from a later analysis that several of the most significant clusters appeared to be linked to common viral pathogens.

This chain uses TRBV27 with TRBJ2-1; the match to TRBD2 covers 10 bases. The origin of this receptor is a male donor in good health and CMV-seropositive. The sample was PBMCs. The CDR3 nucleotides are TGTGCCAGCAATCCTAGCGGGGGAGGTGAGCAGTTCTTC. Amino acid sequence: CASNPSGGGEQFF.